This TCR beta chain appears in the sequencing data of a study of early T cells in non-severe SARS-CoV-2 infection. Across the whole study: Sequencing of bulk RNA from unsorted whole blood was done, without chain pairing.

Whole-study findings and limits: Matching with VDJdb favored anti-spike CD8 responses (missing private and CD4 specificities).

This clonotype was observed at least ten times. Its antigen is still unknown. The CDR3 spans 15 residues. Trimming shortened V by 2 bases and J by 0 bases, and 8 bases separated the two germline ends. Germline assignment: CDR1 MDHEN and CDR2 SYDVKM. As part of library construction, unique molecular identifiers were attached to individual cDNA molecules. A single record per CDR3 protein comes from TCRdb applying MiXCR to the 5' RACE reads. The sample includes about 48,000 distinct CDR3 sequences, approximately 9.8% of them seen just once. The sequencing sample was made of whole blood. The J gene is TRBJ1-3, the V gene TRBV28; D is ambiguous. The receptor comes from an adult who was a healthcare worker with PCR-confirmed SARS-CoV-2 infection or an uninfected control (not recorded which). The CDR3 is CASSLDVSSGNTIYF. Here the CDR3 DNA reads TGTGCCAGCAGTTTAGACGTTAGCTCTGGAAACACCATATATTTT.